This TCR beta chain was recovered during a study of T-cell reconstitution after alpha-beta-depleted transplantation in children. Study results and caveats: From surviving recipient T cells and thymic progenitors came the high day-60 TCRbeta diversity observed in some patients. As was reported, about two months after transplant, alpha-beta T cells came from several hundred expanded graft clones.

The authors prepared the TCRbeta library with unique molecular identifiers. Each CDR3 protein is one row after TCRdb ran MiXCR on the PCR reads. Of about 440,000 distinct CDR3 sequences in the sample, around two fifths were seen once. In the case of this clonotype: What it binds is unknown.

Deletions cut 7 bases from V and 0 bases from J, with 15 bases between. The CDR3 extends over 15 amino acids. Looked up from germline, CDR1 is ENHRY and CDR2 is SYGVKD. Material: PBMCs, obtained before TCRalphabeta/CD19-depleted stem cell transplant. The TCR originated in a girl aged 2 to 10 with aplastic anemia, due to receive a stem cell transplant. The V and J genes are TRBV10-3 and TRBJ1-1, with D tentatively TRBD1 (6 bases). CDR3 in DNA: TGTGCCATCAAAGGGGGTACCCCAATGAACACTGAAGCTTTCTTT. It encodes CAIKGGTPMNTEAFF.